Reported below is one T cell receptor (beta chain). Its specificity is unknown. Via MiXCR, TCRdb re-called the reads, giving one row per CDR3 protein. The data show hundreds of thousands of distinct CDR3 sequences, approximately 32% seen once. The V gene end was trimmed by 6 bases and the J gene end by 2 bases; junction bases not matched to a gene: 3. The CDR3 totals 13 residues. The germline V gene has CDR1 MNHEY and CDR2 SVGAGI. This sample was taken from a study of T cell repertoires in cytomegalovirus infection. Overall study results and limits: Predominance within the ex vivo response was attributable to HLA-C-restricted CMV-specific TCR beta clonotypes.

The TCR was taken from a human donor in good health (CMV status not recorded). Some clones in this sample may be carry-over from other donors' samples. The input for sequencing was cultured CD8+ T cells from PBMCs, taken from culture after CMV antigen stimulation. The chain links TRBV6-5 to TRBJ1-2; 7 bases match TRBD1. Here the CDR3 reads CASSGQANYGYTF. Here the CDR3 DNA reads TGTGCCAGCAGCGGACAGGCCAACTATGGCTACACCTTC.